These 18 T cell receptor beta chains were all obtained from the same sample, sequenced in a study of OX40 agonist ivuxolimab in advanced cancers. This table comes from immunoSEQ multiplex PCR, and its TCRdb copy is limited to in-frame clones, with some not included. The repertoire holds approximately 70,000 clones, with more than 85% as singletons. The sequenced sample was CD4+ or CD8+ T cells sorted from blood, obtained in a trial of the OX40 agonist ivuxolimab. Receptors originate from an adult with an advanced solid tumor such as melanoma, head and neck, liver or kidney cancer.

This clone was seen a handful of times. The rearrangement links TRBV7-3 to TRBJ1-1; D is perhaps TRBD1 (6 bases). Trimming took 4 bases from V and 4 from J, leaving 19 bases between them. This CDR3 comprises 16 residues. Germline CDR1 reads SGHTA; CDR2 reads FQGTGA. The CDR3 here is CASSSGQMGLRTEAFF. The CDR3 nucleotides are TGTGCCAGCAGCTCCGGACAGATGGGGTTGCGCACTGAAGCTTTCTTT. The full variable domain, in which reference TRBV7-3 and TRBJ1-1 provide the parts outside the CDR3, is GAGVSQTPSNKVTEKGKYVELRCDPISGHTALYWYRQSLGQGPEFLIYFQGTGAADDSGLPNDRFFAVRPEGSVSTLKIQRTERGDSAVYLCASSSGQMGLRTEAFFGQGTRLTVV.

The gene calls are TRBV2 and TRBJ2-6; D is undetermined. Deletions cut 6 bases from V and 0 bases from J, with 9 bases between. Germline V CDR1 and CDR2: SNHLY, FYNNEI. The CDR3 contains 15 residues. CDR3 DNA sequence: TGTGCCAGCAGGGAAAAACACTCTGGGGCCAACGTCCTGACTTTC. Protein sequence: CASREKHSGANVLTF.

This clone was observed a few times. The chain links TRBV2 to TRBJ1-3; D ambiguous. V lost 5 bases and J lost 0, with 11 bases in between. Per the germline V gene, CDR1 is SNHLY and CDR2 is FYNNEI. CDR3 length: 15 amino acids. DNA of the CDR3: TGTGCCAGCAGTAGAGATGGGCCCTCTGGAAACACCATATATTTT. It specifies CASSRDGPSGNTIYF.

In DNA, the CDR3 is TGTGCCAGCAGGGACTCCGCTACAGAGCAGTACTTC. This translates into CASRDSATEQYF. The chain employs TRBV11-3 and TRBJ2-7, with a weak D call TRBD2 (5 bases). The CDR3 has 12 amino acids. CDR1 is SGHNT and CDR2 is YENEEA in the germline V gene. V shed 6 bases and J shed 7 bases, with 13 bases lying between them. The variable domain in full, with the rest retrieved from reference TRBV11-3 and TRBJ2-7, is EAGVVQSPRYKIIEKKQPVAFWCNPISGHNTLYWYLQNLGQGPELLIRYENEEAVDDSQLPKDRFSAERLKGVDSTLKIQPAELGDSAVYLCASRDSATEQYFGPGTRLTVT.

CDR3 coding DNA: TGTGCCGGTAGACAGGGTGGGAATGAAAAACTGTTTTTT. It yields the protein CAGRQGGNEKLFF. J is TRBJ1-4 and V is TRBV30; 7 bases match TRBD1. This CDR3 has 13 residues. Germline V gene data show CDR1 as GTSNPN and CDR2 as SVGIG (reference sequence). V lost 8 bases to trimming and J lost 5 bases; unmatched junction nucleotides: 8.

The chain couples TRBV2 to TRBJ2-7; no clear D. The CDR3 totals 10 residues. Germline CDR1 and CDR2: SNHLY and FYNNEI. The germline V and J ends were trimmed by 8 bases and 4 bases, with 6 bases remaining between them. The CDR3 region has the DNA TGTGCCAGCGCGTTTTACGAGCAGTACTTC. This gives the protein CASAFYEQYF. The entire variable domain, with the rest obtained from reference TRBV2 and TRBJ2-7, is as follows: EPEVTQTPSHQVTQMGQEVILRCVPISNHLYFYWYRQILGQKVEFLVSFYNNEISEKSEIFDDQFSVERPDGSNFTLKIRSTKLEDSAMYFCASAFYEQYFGPGTRLTVT.

The rearrangement joins TRBV18 to TRBJ2-5; D perhaps matches TRBD2 (7 bases). V was clipped by 0 bases and J by 2 bases, with 10 bases between them. Germline CDR1 KGHSH, CDR2 LQKENI. The CDR3 is made up of 15 amino acids. This CDR3 is CASSPPGGRQETQYF. In DNA form, the CDR3 reads TGTGCCAGCTCACCACCGGGGGGGCGACAAGAGACCCAGTACTTC.

This clone was picked up one time. The rearrangement joins TRBV19 to TRBJ1-6; 7 positions agree with TRBD1. V lost 5 bases to trimming and J lost 7 bases; unmatched junction nucleotides: 8. The CDR3 sequence is 15 residues long. Germline V gives CDR1 LNHDA, CDR2 SQIVND (reference sequence). The CDR3 protein is CASSSPDRRNSPLHF. CDR3 DNA sequence: TGTGCCAGTAGTTCCCCGGACAGGCGCAATTCACCCCTCCACTTT.

The CDR3 nucleotides are TGTGCCTGGAGTGTGGGGCAGGGGGCTGTCGTGGATACGCAGTATTTT. Translated, it gives CAWSVGQGAVVDTQYF. The V and J genes are TRBV30 and TRBJ2-3; 8 bases are shared with TRBD1. Germline lookup yields CDR1 GTSNPN and CDR2 SVGIG (reference sequence). The ends lost 0 bases at V and 6 bases at J; junction bases unmatched: 11. The CDR3 runs 16 residues.

The gene calls are TRBV27 and TRBJ1-4, with D perhaps matching TRBD1 (6 bases). The CDR3 sequence is 14 residues long. CDR1 is MNHEY, CDR2 SMNVEV, per germline (reference sequence). Deletions cut 5 bases from V and 2 bases from J, with 9 bases between. The CDR3 sequence is CASSRTATNEKLFF. The DNA for the CDR3 is TGTGCCAGCAGTCGGACAGCGACTAATGAAAAACTGTTTTTT.

J is TRBJ1-6 and V is TRBV5-1; D is unclear. The germline CDR1 and CDR2 sequences are SGHRS and YFSETQ. Trimming pared 0 bases from V and 14 bases from J, leaving 21 bases between. The CDR3 runs to 16 residues. CDR3 coding DNA: TGCGCCAGCAGCTTGGCGGGGAACCCGTGGGGAGAGGCCCTCCACTTT. Translating it yields CASSLAGNPWGEALHF.

The chain joins TRBV11-3 to TRBJ2-3; D may be TRBD1 (6 bases). V shed 1 base and J shed 1 base, with 6 bases lying between them. Germline V gene data show CDR1 as SGHNT and CDR2 as YENEEA. This CDR3 is 14 amino acids long. Here the CDR3 DNA reads TGTGCCAGCAGCTTAGGGACAGGCACAGATACGCAGTATTTT. Amino acid sequence: CASSLGTGTDTQYF.

This chain joins TRBV30 and TRBJ2-7; 15 nucleotides align to TRBD2. The CDR3 consists of 17 residues. J was trimmed by 3 bases and V by 1 base; bases with no gene match: 7. Germline values: CDR1 GTSNPN, CDR2 SVGIG (reference sequence). CDR3 coding DNA: TGTGCCTGGAGTGGGACTAGCGGGAGGGGGAACTACTACGAGCAGTACTTC. Translation gives CAWSGTSGRGNYYEQYF.

This clone is a singleton in its sample. The V gene is TRBV2, the J gene TRBJ1-2; 8 nucleotides agree with TRBD1. In germline, CDR1 is SNHLY, CDR2 FYNNEI. This CDR3 has 13 residues. J was trimmed by 6 bases and V by 5 bases; bases with no gene match: 5. Here the CDR3 reads CASSRQGLDGYTF. The CDR3 bases are TGTGCCAGCAGTCGACAGGGGCTCGATGGCTACACCTTC. Using reference TRBV2 and TRBJ1-2 for the parts outside the CDR3, the full variable domain is EPEVTQTPSHQVTQMGQEVILRCVPISNHLYFYWYRQILGQKVEFLVSFYNNEISEKSEIFDDQFSVERPDGSNFTLKIRSTKLEDSAMYFCASSRQGLDGYTFGSGTRLTVV.

The chain employs TRBV6-1 and TRBJ1-2; 7 nucleotides line up with TRBD1. Germline lookup yields CDR1 MNHNS and CDR2 SASEGT. V lost 3 bases and J lost 5; bases outside the gene matches: 0. The CDR3 has 12 amino acids. The CDR3: CASSDRGYGYTF. Here the CDR3 DNA reads TGTGCCAGCAGTGACAGGGGGTATGGCTACACCTTC.

J is TRBJ2-7 and V is TRBV7-2; D gene unclear. The germline CDR1 and CDR2 sequences are SGHTA and FQGNSA. V lost 5 bases, J lost 6 bases, and 8 bases lay in between. The CDR3 is made up of 11 amino acids. The CDR3 DNA is TGTGCCAGCAGCCAACACGGCGAGCAGTACTTC. Residues: CASSQHGEQYF.

The V gene is TRBV4-1, the J gene TRBJ2-1, with 8 bases that match TRBD2. Germline lookup yields CDR1 MGHRA and CDR2 YSYEKL. The CDR3 has 15 residues. Germline trimming cut 3 bases from V and 5 bases from J; bases unmatched to any gene: 6. The CDR3, as DNA: TGCGCCAGCAGCCAGATGGGACTAGGGAACAATGAGCAGTTCTTC. Protein product: CASSQMGLGNNEQFF.

The V call is TRBV11-2, the J call TRBJ2-2; 7 nucleotides align to TRBD2. The germline V gene has CDR1 SGHAT and CDR2 FQNNGV. The CDR3 consists of 14 residues. V lost 5 bases and J lost 4; bases outside the gene matches: 4. CDR3 nucleotide sequence: TGTGCCAGCAGCCCTGGGGGGGGCACCGGGGAGCTGTTTTTT. Translation: CASSPGGGTGELFF.